This record covers a single T cell receptor (beta chain). Its antigen is not identified. This specimen belongs to a study of OX40 agonist ivuxolimab in advanced cancers. CDR1 SGHDT and CDR2 YYEEEE come from the germline V gene. Trimming pared 4 bases from V and 3 bases from J, leaving 8 bases between. The CDR3 contains 12 residues. Assay: immunoSEQ multiplex PCR; the TCRdb copy retains only in-frame clones and omits some. This table holds about 20,000 clones, around 84% found once. General study points: Normalized expansion of T-cell clones was also low for some nonresponders. On average, a greater number of expanded clones characterised CD8+ T cells relative to CD4+.

The clonotype originates from an adult with an advanced solid tumor such as melanoma, head and neck, liver or kidney cancer. The sequencing used CD4+ or CD8+ T cells sorted from blood, collected in a trial of the OX40 agonist ivuxolimab. The rearrangement joins TRBV5-6 to TRBJ2-7; TRBD2 might be the D (5 bases). The CDR3 DNA reads TGTGCCAGCAGCCTACTAGACTACGAGCAGTACTTC. This gives the protein CASSLLDYEQYF.